This T cell receptor (beta chain) was sequenced during a study of blood T cell repertoires in COVID-19. At the level of the study: COVID-19 samples, acute and convalescent, were from the United States, Italy and Spain.

Worth noting for this clone: The same CDR3 arises from other DNA sequences in this sample as well.

V was cut by 1 base and J by 7 bases, with 8 bases left in between. The CDR3 spans 13 residues. In the authors' workflow: Reference gene primers were amplified, and this amplification served to estimate nucleated cell counts. Only in-frame clones appear in the TCRdb table, and some are missing; sequencing was by immunoSEQ multiplex PCR. V, J and clone size derive from that table, while D and trimming were established from the DNA sequence. This sample has tens of thousands of clones, with 60% to 85% found just once. The sample was peripheral blood. The chain recombines TRBV12-3 or TRBV12-4 with TRBJ1-5, with D tentatively TRBD1 (5 bases). The source of this sequence is an older man with acute or convalescent COVID-19. The CDR3 sequence: CASSLGGDQPQHF. In DNA, the CDR3 is TGTGCCAGCAGTTTAGGGGGGGACCAGCCCCAGCATTTT.